These 17 T cell receptor beta chains were sequenced from one sample in a study of T cell responses to AZD1222 COVID-19 vaccine (dated by TCRdb to the early 2020s). The method behind the library was the immunoSEQ multiplex PCR assay. TCRdb obtained this table from immuneACCESS and retained in-frame rearrangements with V and J assigned. These tables miss some clones; where compared with another copy, unresolved V genes account for less than half of the shortfall, and the remainder is unexplained. The sample table holds 100,000 to 150,000 clones, of which 70% to 90% were seen once. The ten largest clonotypes hold more than 10% of the sample. What the time point label conveys for this sample: baseline before first vaccination. The sequenced sample was peripheral blood, obtained on day 0 of AZD1222 vaccination. These receptors all come from an adult in good health.

This clone was seen a handful of times. The rearrangement links TRBV28 to TRBJ2-7; tentative D call: TRBD2 (5 bases). The CDR3 runs to 12 residues. Germline V gene data show CDR1 as MDHEN and CDR2 as SYDVKM. Deletions cut 5 bases from V and 2 bases from J, with 7 bases between. The CDR3 sequence: CASSLAPYEQYF. CDR3 nucleotide sequence: TGTGCCAGCAGTCTAGCCCCCTACGAGCAGTACTTC.

This clone is a singleton in its sample. The chain is built from TRBV5-1 and TRBJ1-6, with 8 bases identical to TRBD1. The germline CDR1 and CDR2 sequences are SGHRS and YFSETQ. CDR3 size: 14 residues. The ends lost 5 bases at V and 10 bases at J; junction bases unmatched: 8. The CDR3 spells CASRDGQGGSPLHF. CDR3 coding DNA: TGCGCCAGCAGAGATGGACAGGGTGGCTCACCCCTCCACTTT. Full variable domain (remainder filled in from reference TRBV5-1 and TRBJ1-6): KAGVTQTPRYLIKTRGQQVTLSCSPISGHRSVSWYQQTPGQGLQFLFEYFSETQRNKGNFPGRFSGRQFSNSRSEMNVSTLELGDSALYLCASRDGQGGSPLHFGNGTRLTVT.

V is TRBV28 and J is TRBJ1-2; no reliable D call. V was cut by 3 bases and J by 4 bases, with 9 bases left in between. This CDR3 is built from 13 residues. CDR1 MDHEN and CDR2 SYDVKM come from the germline V gene. The CDR3 DNA sequence: TGTGCCAGCAGTTTTCTGGGCGTCTATGGCTACACCTTC. Protein: CASSFLGVYGYTF.

V is TRBV9 and J is TRBJ1-2; D unclear. Trimming took 3 bases from V and 7 from J, leaving 7 bases between them. The germline gives CDR1 SGDLS, CDR2 YYNGEE. CDR3 length: 11 residues. The CDR3 DNA is TGTGCCAGCAGCGCCGAGATTGGCTACACCTTC. Translated: CASSAEIGYTF. The full variable domain, rest sourced from reference TRBV9 and TRBJ1-2, is DSGVTQTPKHLITATGQRVTLRCSPRSGDLSVYWYQQSLDQGLQFLIQYYNGEERAKGNILERFSAQQFPDLHSELNLSSLELGDSALYFCASSAEIGYTFGSGTRLTVV.

This clone appeared a single time. The chain employs TRBV4-2 and TRBJ2-3; 10 nucleotides line up with TRBD2. The CDR3 sequence is 19 residues long. V lost 0 bases and J lost 1; bases outside the gene matches: 10. Germline V CDR1 and CDR2: LGHNA, YNFKEQ. The CDR3 bases are TGTGCCAGCAGCCAAGATCCTGGGTTCGGGACTAGCGGCACAGATACGCAGTATTTT. It codes for CASSQDPGFGTSGTDTQYF.

The chain links TRBV5-4 to TRBJ2-7; a possible D gene is TRBD2 (7 bases). The V and J ends lost 0 bases and 0 bases respectively, with 13 bases between them. The CDR3 totals 16 residues. Germline V lookup: CDR1 SGHNT, CDR2 YYREEE (reference sequence). The CDR3 DNA sequence: TGTGCCAGCAGCTTGGAGGGGGGGACCTCCTCCTACGAGCAGTACTTC. This translates into CASSLEGGTSSYEQYF.

The chain recombines TRBV6-5 with TRBJ1-1; a possible D gene is TRBD1 (5 bases). Trimming stripped 2 bases from V and 3 bases from J, with 13 bases between. The length of the CDR3 is 15 residues. Germline loops: CDR1 MNHEY, CDR2 SVGAGI. CDR3: CASSYRGLGYTEAFF. In DNA, the CDR3 is TGTGCCAGCAGTTACCGGGGCCTAGGATACACTGAAGCTTTCTTT.

The CDR3 DNA follows: TGTGCCAGCTTGGGACAGGGCTTAGGGAGGCAAGCTTTCTTT. This codes for CASLGQGLGRQAFF. The chain carries TRBV7-9 and TRBJ1-1, with TRBD1 matching over 9 bases. Trimming took 8 bases from V and 9 from J; bases not matched to a gene: 13. Germline assignment: CDR1 SEHNR and CDR2 FQNEAQ (reference sequence). The CDR3 has 14 amino acids.

This clone was counted a few times. The J gene is TRBJ2-2, the V gene TRBV5-4; the match to TRBD1 covers 7 bases. J gave up 2 bases and V 4 bases, and 5 bases lay outside the gene matches. The CDR3 totals 15 residues. CDR1 is SGHNT and CDR2 is YYREEE in the germline V gene (reference sequence). CDR3 in DNA: TGTGCCAGCAGCCCGGACAGGAGAAACACCGGGGAGCTGTTTTTT. Its protein product is CASSPDRRNTGELFF.

This chain uses TRBV9 with TRBJ1-1, with D maybe TRBD1 (5 bases). Trimming removed 0 bases at V and 5 bases at J, with 8 bases between. This CDR3 comprises 13 residues. The V gene's germline CDR1 is SGDLS and CDR2 YYNGEE. The CDR3 is CASSVGGETEAFF. DNA for the CDR3: TGTGCCAGCAGCGTAGGAGGGGAGACTGAAGCTTTCTTT.

As to this clone: The same CDR3 is also encoded by other DNA sequences in this sample. CDR3 sequence (DNA): TGTGCCAGCGGGGGCCAAAACAATGAGCAGTTCTTC. Protein product: CASGGQNNEQFF. This chain uses TRBV7-3 with TRBJ2-1; D is possibly TRBD1 (6 bases). With 8 bases removed from V and 5 bases from J, the gap between germline ends came to 10 bases. The germline CDR1 and CDR2 sequences are SGHTA and FQGTGA. The CDR3 loop spans 12 amino acids. Full variable domain (remainder filled in from reference TRBV7-3 and TRBJ2-1): GAGVSQTPSNKVTEKGKYVELRCDPISGHTALYWYRQSLGQGPEFLIYFQGTGAADDSGLPNDRFFAVRPEGSVSTLKIQRTERGDSAVYLCASGGQNNEQFFGPGTRLTVL.

CDR3 in amino acids: CASSYGRLNEKLFF. DNA for the CDR3: TGTGCCAGCAGTTACGGACGGCTTAATGAAAAACTGTTTTTT. The chain employs TRBV6-2 or TRBV6-3 and TRBJ1-4, with no clear D. Germline V gene lookup returns CDR1 MNHEY and CDR2 SVGEGT. The CDR3 loop spans 14 amino acids. Trimming pared 2 bases from V and 4 bases from J, leaving 8 bases between.

V and J are TRBV3-1 (or the pseudogene TRBV3-2) and TRBJ2-2; TRBD2 matches 8 bases. CDR1 and CDR2 (germline): LGHDT, YNNKEL (reference sequence). The CDR3 covers 15 residues. The V and J ends lost 1 base and 7 bases, in that order; junction bases with no gene match: 5. CDR3 in DNA: TGTGCCAGCAGCCAAGCGGGGGGGCTTCTCGGGGAGCTGTTTTTT. Its protein is CASSQAGGLLGELFF.

The chain is built from TRBV19 and TRBJ2-1, with 7 nucleotides matching TRBD2. Germline CDR1 and CDR2: LNHDA and SQIVND (reference sequence). V dropped 4 bases and J dropped 7; count of bases not matched to a gene: 4. This CDR3 has 13 amino acids. CDR3 residues: CASSSGSFNEQFF. DNA of the CDR3: TGTGCCAGTAGTAGCGGGAGTTTTAATGAGCAGTTCTTC.

The V and J genes are TRBV7-9 and TRBJ2-1, with 7 bases identical to TRBD1. Germline loops: CDR1 SEHNR, CDR2 FQNEAQ (reference sequence). This CDR3 region has 13 residues. V gave up 5 bases and J gave up 6 bases; unmatched junction bases: 4. The CDR3 protein is CASSADRPNEQFF. For the CDR3, the DNA is TGTGCCAGCAGCGCGGACAGGCCCAATGAGCAGTTCTTC. The full variable domain, completed using reference TRBV7-9 and TRBJ2-1, is DTGVSQNPRHKITKRGQNVTFRCDPISEHNRLYWYRQTLGQGPEFLTYFQNEAQLEKSRLLSDRFSAERPKGSFSTLEIQRTEQGDSAMYLCASSADRPNEQFFGPGTRLTVL.

This chain joins TRBV5-4 and TRBJ2-3, with D hard to call. The V end was cut by 1 base, the J end by 0 bases, with 6 bases between. CDR1 is SGHNT, CDR2 YYREEE, per germline (reference sequence). This CDR3 contains 14 residues. CDR3 DNA: TGTGCCAGCAGCTTGTTGGGTAGCACAGATACGCAGTATTTT. Its protein is CASSLLGSTDTQYF.

The genes are TRBV2 and TRBJ2-5; 7 bases are a match to TRBD1. V was pared by 9 bases and J by 2 bases, with 12 bases of the junction left unmatched. The CDR3 loop spans 15 amino acids. Germline loops: CDR1 SNHLY, CDR2 FYNNEI. The CDR3 spells CASSYRGKRQETQYF. Here the CDR3 DNA reads TGTGCCAGTTCTTACAGGGGAAAGAGGCAAGAGACCCAGTACTTC.